This T cell receptor (beta chain) was profiled in a study of response to subunit inactivated influenza vaccine. Findings of the study overall: There was a suggestion from the authors that each seasonal influenza vaccination recruits few new T cells.

TCRdb passed the RT-PCR reads through MiXCR, listing each CDR3 protein once. The data show fewer than 400,000 distinct CDR3 sequences, about a fifth seen once. This clonotype was observed a handful of times. Its antigen is unidentified. V was pared by 0 bases and J by 4 bases, with 13 bases between. The germline gives CDR1 SGHRS, CDR2 YFSETQ. This CDR3 has 16 residues. This sequence originates from a man between 50 and 69 years old who received an inactivated influenza vaccine. The V and J genes are TRBV5-1 and TRBJ1-4; tentative D call: TRBD1 (5 bases). The sample consisted of PBMCs from blood, taken less than 22 months after vaccination. Here the CDR3 reads CASSLVGGMSNEKLFF. The CDR3 DNA reads TGCGCCAGCAGCTTGGTGGGGGGAATGAGTAATGAAAAACTGTTTTTT.